These 19 T cell receptor gamma chains share one sample of origin, sequenced in a study of Vδ1+ human thymocytes. Overall study results and limits: Thymic TRG and TRD repertoires appeared highly polyclonal, with Gaussian CDR3 length distributions.

These TCRs are of unknown antigen specificity. RNA was extracted from the cells and then reverse transcribed. Multiplex PCR used pooled V-gene forward primers and a constant-region reverse primer to amplify CDR3s. TCRdb called clones anew from the multiplex PCR reads with CATT. The table shows 36,000 or so gamma-chain clones, with 20% occurring only once. The specimen sequenced was Vdelta1+ gamma-delta thymocytes from the thymus. The subset: FACS-sorted CD3+ TCRalphabeta- TCRVdelta1+ TCRVdelta2- thymocytes. These TCRs come from a girl younger than two who had congenital heart surgery.

This chain connects TRGV5 to TRGJ1 or TRGJ2. The CDR3 sequence is 15 residues long. CDR1 and CDR2 from the germline V gene are VINAFY and YDVSNSKD. The V and J ends lost 1 base and 4 bases, in that order; junction bases with no gene match: 10. This CDR3 reads CATWDSPPAYYKKLF. The CDR3 region has the DNA TGTGCCACCTGGGACAGCCCTCCCGCCTATTATAAGAAACTCTTT.

This clone was observed a few times. V is TRGV4 and J is TRGJ1 or TRGJ2. Germline V gene lookup returns CDR1 EGSTGY and CDR2 YDSYTSSV. There are 13 residues in the CDR3. V shed 5 bases, J shed 2 bases, and the junction held 6 bases outside the gene matches. The CDR3 here is CATWGLDYYKKLF. The CDR3 DNA reads as TGTGCCACCTGGGGATTGGATTATTATAAGAAACTCTTT.

In regard to this clone: A much bigger clone sits one base away, suggesting this may be a read error. Other nucleotide sequences in the sample specify the same CDR3. This rearrangement joins TRGV4 to TRGJ1 or TRGJ2. The J segment lost 2 bases and the V segment lost 0 bases, leaving 4 bases of the junction unmatched. CDR3 size: 14 residues. CDR1 is EGSTGY and CDR2 is YDSYTSSV in the germline V gene. The CDR3 loop is CATWDGPHYYKKLF. The CDR3 DNA reads as TGTGCCACCTGGGATGGGCCACATTATTATAAGAAACTCTTT.

This clone occurred a few times. This sample also contains other DNA sequences that code for the same CDR3. The chain uses TRGV8 and TRGJP2. The germline V gene encodes CDR1 VENAVY and CDR2 YDSYNSRV. The CDR3 runs to 15 residues. The V gene end was trimmed by 1 base and the J gene end by 5 bases; junction bases not matched to a gene: 7. CDR3 in DNA: TGTGCCACCTGGGATAGACTAAGGAGTGATTGGATCAAGACGTTT. The encoded protein is CATWDRLRSDWIKTF.

The V call is TRGV3, the J call TRGJ1 or TRGJ2. The CDR3 runs to 15 residues. Germline trimming cut 0 bases from V and 4 bases from J; bases unmatched to any gene: 9. Germline V gene lookup returns CDR1 VTNTFY and CDR2 YDVSTARD (reference sequence). The CDR3: CATWDRLGCYYKKLF. CDR3 DNA sequence: TGTGCCACCTGGGACAGGCTAGGTTGCTATTATAAGAAACTCTTT.

This clone was picked up a small number of times. This chain links TRGV8 with TRGJ1 or TRGJ2. CDR3 length: 13 residues. V lost 0 bases to trimming and J lost 9 bases; unmatched junction nucleotides: 8. CDR1 and CDR2 (germline): VENAVY, YDSYNSRV. CDR3 sequence reads: CATWDRRQPKKLF. Written as DNA, the CDR3 is TGTGCCACCTGGGATAGGCGACAACCTAAGAAACTCTTT.

This clone came up a few times. The chain is built from TRGV8 and TRGJ1 or TRGJ2. This CDR3 region has 11 residues. Germline V CDR1 and CDR2: VENAVY, YDSYNSRV. The ends lost 5 bases at V and 12 bases at J; junction bases unmatched: 10. CDR3 in amino acids: CATWAGMGKLF. Written as DNA, the CDR3 is TGTGCCACCTGGGCGGGAATGGGGAAACTCTTT.

This chain uses TRGV8 with TRGJP1. Trimming removed 5 bases from V and 6 bases from J; junction bases left unmatched: 6. CDR3 size: 13 residues. Germline V lookup: CDR1 VENAVY, CDR2 YDSYNSRV. CDR3 loop: CATWVLSGWFKIF. DNA of the CDR3: TGTGCCACCTGGGTTTTGTCTGGTTGGTTCAAGATATTT.

This clone was found a few times. The V call is TRGV2, the J call TRGJ1 or TRGJ2. Trimming took 3 bases from V and 7 from J; bases not matched to a gene: 9. Per germline, CDR1 EGSNGY and CDR2 YDSYNSKV. The CDR3 spans 13 residues. CDR3 bases: TGTGCCACCTGGGACAGGACTTCATATAAGAAACTCTTT. It encodes CATWDRTSYKKLF.

About this clone itself: Other DNA variants within this sample encode the same CDR3. The rearrangement uses TRGV5 and TRGJ1 or TRGJ2. The CDR3 sequence is 13 residues long. Germline V gene lookup returns CDR1 VINAFY and CDR2 YDVSNSKD. Losses at the gene ends were 0 bases for V and 7 bases for J; bases not matched to a gene: 6. The CDR3 DNA sequence: TGTGCCACCTGGGACAGGCCTGGCTATAAGAAACTCTTT. The encoded protein is CATWDRPGYKKLF.

As concerns this clone: Other nucleotide sequences from this sample produce the same CDR3. The rearrangement joins TRGV4 to TRGJ1 or TRGJ2. Germline-derived CDR1 and CDR2 are EGSTGY and YDSYTSSV. The CDR3 is 14 residues long. V lost 0 bases, J lost 3 bases, and 5 bases stayed unmatched. CDR3 nucleotides: TGTGCCACCTGGGATGGGAAAGGTTATTATAAGAAACTCTTT. It translates to CATWDGKGYYKKLF.

This chain joins TRGV5 and TRGJ1 or TRGJ2. The CDR3 spans 13 residues. Germline values: CDR1 VINAFY, CDR2 YDVSNSKD. The J segment lost 6 bases and the V segment lost 0 bases, leaving 5 bases of the junction unmatched. The CDR3 nucleotides are TGTGCCACCTGGGACAGGCAACCTTATAAGAAACTCTTT. This gives the protein CATWDRQPYKKLF.

This clone was picked up a small number of times. The chain combines TRGV3 with TRGJ1 or TRGJ2. There are 14 residues in the CDR3. After removal of 1 base from V and 7 bases from J, the junction contained 10 bases not matched to a gene. Germline-derived CDR1 and CDR2 are VTNTFY and YDVSTARD (reference sequence). Here the CDR3 reads CATWDRINPYKKLF. The CDR3 DNA reads as TGTGCCACCTGGGACAGAATCAACCCCTATAAGAAACTCTTT.

The chain links TRGV4 to TRGJP2. This CDR3 contains 17 residues. Losses at the gene ends were 5 bases for V and 0 bases for J; bases not matched to a gene: 12. CDR1 and CDR2 (germline): EGSTGY, YDSYTSSV. CDR3 nucleotide sequence: TGTGCCACCTGGGCCTGTGCCACATATAGTAGTGATTGGATCAAGACGTTT. Translated: CATWACATYSSDWIKTF.

The chain joins TRGV3 to TRGJ1 or TRGJ2. With 1 base clipped from V and 12 bases from J, the junction kept 9 bases outside the gene matches. Per germline, CDR1 VTNTFY and CDR2 YDVSTARD (reference sequence). The CDR3 sequence is 12 residues long. CDR3 DNA sequence: TGTGCCACCTGGGACAGCCACCTTGGGAAACTCTTT. Translation: CATWDSHLGKLF.

The V call is TRGV3, the J call TRGJ1 or TRGJ2. The germline V gene has CDR1 VTNTFY and CDR2 YDVSTARD (reference sequence). This CDR3 has 15 residues. V lost 3 bases to trimming and J lost 1 base; unmatched junction nucleotides: 9. The CDR3 sequence: CATWDLYFNYYKKLF. The CDR3 bases are TGTGCCACCTGGGACCTTTACTTCAATTATTATAAGAAACTCTTT.

As to this clone: Within the sample, other DNA sequences also encode this same CDR3. The J gene is TRGJ1 or TRGJ2, the V gene TRGV2. V trimming: 0 bases; J trimming: 4 bases; junction bases outside the gene matches: 6. Germline values: CDR1 EGSNGY, CDR2 YDSYNSKV. This CDR3 contains 14 residues. The CDR3 region has the DNA TGTGCCACCTGGGACGGGCCAACCTATTATAAGAAACTCTTT. This encodes CATWDGPTYYKKLF.

V is TRGV4 and J is TRGJ1 or TRGJ2. Germline lookup yields CDR1 EGSTGY and CDR2 YDSYTSSV. There are 12 residues in the CDR3. J was trimmed by 12 bases and V by 0 bases; bases with no gene match: 8. CDR3 in amino acids: CATWDGPGAKLF. CDR3 bases: TGTGCCACCTGGGATGGGCCGGGTGCGAAACTCTTT.

The table lists this clone with a few counts. J is TRGJP1 and V is TRGV8. With V trimmed by 6 bases and J by 2 bases, 0 bases remained unmatched. Germline V lookup: CDR1 VENAVY, CDR2 YDSYNSRV. This CDR3 has 12 residues. The CDR3 bases are TGTGCCACCTGGACCACTGGTTGGTTCAAGATATTT. Translated: CATWTTGWFKIF.